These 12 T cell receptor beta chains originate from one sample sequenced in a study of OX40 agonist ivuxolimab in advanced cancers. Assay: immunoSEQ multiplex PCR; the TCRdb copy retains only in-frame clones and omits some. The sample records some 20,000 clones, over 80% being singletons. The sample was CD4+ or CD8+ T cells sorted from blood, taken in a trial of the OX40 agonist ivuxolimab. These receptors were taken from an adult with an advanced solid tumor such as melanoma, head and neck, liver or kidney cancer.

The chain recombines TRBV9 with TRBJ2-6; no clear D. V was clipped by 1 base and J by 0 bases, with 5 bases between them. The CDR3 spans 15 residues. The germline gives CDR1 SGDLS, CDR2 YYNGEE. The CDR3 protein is CASSVSFSGANVLTF. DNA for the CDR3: TGTGCCAGCAGCGTAAGCTTCTCTGGGGCCAACGTCCTGACTTTC. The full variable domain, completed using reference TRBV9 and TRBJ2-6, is DSGVTQTPKHLITATGQRVTLRCSPRSGDLSVYWYQQSLDQGLQFLIQYYNGEERAKGNILERFSAQQFPDLHSELNLSSLELGDSALYFCASSVSFSGANVLTFGAGSRLTVL.

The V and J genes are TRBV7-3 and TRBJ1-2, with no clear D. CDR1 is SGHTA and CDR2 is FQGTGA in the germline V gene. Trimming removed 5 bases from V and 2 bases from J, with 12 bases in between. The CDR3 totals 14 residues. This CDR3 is CASSPTPGNYGYTF. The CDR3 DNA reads TGTGCCAGCAGCCCAACCCCCGGGAACTATGGCTACACCTTC.

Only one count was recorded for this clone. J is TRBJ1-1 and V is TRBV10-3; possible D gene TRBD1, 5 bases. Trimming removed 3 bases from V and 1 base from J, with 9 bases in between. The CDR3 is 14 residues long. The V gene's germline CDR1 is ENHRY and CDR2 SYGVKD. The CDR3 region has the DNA TGTGCCATCAGTGACCCGGACAAGAACACTGAAGCTTTCTTT. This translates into CAISDPDKNTEAFF.

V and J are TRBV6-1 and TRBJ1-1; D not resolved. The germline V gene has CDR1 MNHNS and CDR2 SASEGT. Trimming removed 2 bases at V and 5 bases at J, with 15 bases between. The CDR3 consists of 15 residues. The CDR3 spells CASSETTGIETEAFF. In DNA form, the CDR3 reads TGTGCCAGCAGTGAAACTACGGGGATTGAGACTGAAGCTTTCTTT.

CDR3 nucleotide sequence: TGTGCCAGCAGCACCATCTTTAGCAATCAGCCCCAGCATTTT. Its translation is CASSTIFSNQPQHF. The chain combines TRBV7-2 with TRBJ1-5; unclear D gene. Between the trimmed V and J ends, which lost 5 bases and 0 bases, there was a span of 8 bases. The V gene's germline CDR1 is SGHTA and CDR2 FQGNSA. The CDR3 is 14 residues long.

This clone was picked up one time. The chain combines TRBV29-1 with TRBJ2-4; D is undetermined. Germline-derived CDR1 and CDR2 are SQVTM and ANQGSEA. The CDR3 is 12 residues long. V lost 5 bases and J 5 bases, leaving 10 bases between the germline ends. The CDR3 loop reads CSVFNWENIQYF. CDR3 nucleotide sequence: TGCAGCGTTTTTAACTGGGAAAACATTCAGTACTTC. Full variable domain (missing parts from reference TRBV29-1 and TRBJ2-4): SAVISQKPSRDICQRGTSLTIQCQVDSQVTMMFWYRQQPGQSLTLIATANQGSEATYESGFVIDKFPISRPNLTFSTLTVSNMSPEDSSIYLCSVFNWENIQYFGAGTRLSVL.

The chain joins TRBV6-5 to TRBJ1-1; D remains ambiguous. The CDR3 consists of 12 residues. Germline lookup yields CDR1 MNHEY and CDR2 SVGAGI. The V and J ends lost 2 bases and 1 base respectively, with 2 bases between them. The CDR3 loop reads CASSYPNTEAFF. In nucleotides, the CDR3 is TGTGCCAGCAGTTACCCGAACACTGAAGCTTTCTTT.

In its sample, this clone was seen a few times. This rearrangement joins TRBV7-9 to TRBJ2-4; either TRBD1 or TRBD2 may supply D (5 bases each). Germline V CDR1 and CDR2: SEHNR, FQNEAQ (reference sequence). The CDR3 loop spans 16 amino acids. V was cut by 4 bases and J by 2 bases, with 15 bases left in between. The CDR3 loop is CASSSGFEGTKNIQYF. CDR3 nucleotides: TGTGCCAGCAGCTCAGGGTTTGAGGGAACCAAAAACATTCAGTACTTC.

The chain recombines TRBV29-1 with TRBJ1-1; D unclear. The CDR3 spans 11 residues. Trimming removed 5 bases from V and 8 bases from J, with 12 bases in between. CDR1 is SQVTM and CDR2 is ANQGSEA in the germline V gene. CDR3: CSVIRLGEAFF. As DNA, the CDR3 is TGCAGCGTTATTCGGCTGGGAGAAGCTTTCTTT.

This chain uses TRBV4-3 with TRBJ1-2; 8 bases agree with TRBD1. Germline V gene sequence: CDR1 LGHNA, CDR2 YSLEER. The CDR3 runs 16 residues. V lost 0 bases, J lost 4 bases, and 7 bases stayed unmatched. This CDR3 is CASSQEMGQDFYGYTF. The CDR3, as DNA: TGCGCCAGCAGCCAAGAAATGGGACAGGACTTCTATGGCTACACCTTC.

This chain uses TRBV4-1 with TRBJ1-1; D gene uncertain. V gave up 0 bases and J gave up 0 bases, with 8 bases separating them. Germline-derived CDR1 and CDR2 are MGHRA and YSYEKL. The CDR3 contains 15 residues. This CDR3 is CASSQDEGVNTEAFF. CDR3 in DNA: TGCGCCAGCAGCCAAGATGAGGGCGTGAACACTGAAGCTTTCTTT.

CDR3 sequence (DNA): TGTGCCAGCACTACAAGTCTCAGGCTCAAGGCAGAGCAGTTCTTC. Protein sequence: CASTTSLRLKAEQFF. The chain uses TRBV27 and TRBJ2-1; D call uncertain. This CDR3 has 15 amino acids. The germline gives CDR1 MNHEY, CDR2 SMNVEV (reference sequence). The ends were cut back, 7 bases at V and 10 bases at J, with 23 bases in the middle.